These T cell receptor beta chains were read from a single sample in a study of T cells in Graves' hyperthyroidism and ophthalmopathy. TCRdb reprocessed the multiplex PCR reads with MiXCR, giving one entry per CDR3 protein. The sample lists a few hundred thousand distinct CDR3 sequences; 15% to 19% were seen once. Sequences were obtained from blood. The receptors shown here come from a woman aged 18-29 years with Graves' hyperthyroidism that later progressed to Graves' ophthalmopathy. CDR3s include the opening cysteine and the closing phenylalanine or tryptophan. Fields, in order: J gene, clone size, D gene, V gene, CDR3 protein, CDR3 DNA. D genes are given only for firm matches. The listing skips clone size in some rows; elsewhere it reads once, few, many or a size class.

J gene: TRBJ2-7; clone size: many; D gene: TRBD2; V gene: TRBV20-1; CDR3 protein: CSARARTSAVVHEQYF; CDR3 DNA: TGCAGTGCTAGAGCCCGGACTAGCGCCGTGGTCCACGAGCAGTACTTC
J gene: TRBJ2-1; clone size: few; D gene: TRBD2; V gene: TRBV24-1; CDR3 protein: CATSDPTLKAGGGNEQFF; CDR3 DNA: TGTGCCACCAGTGACCCTACCCTAAAAGCGGGGGGAGGGAATGAGCAGTTCTTC
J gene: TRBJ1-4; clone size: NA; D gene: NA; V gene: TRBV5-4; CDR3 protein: CASSFRDGNEKLFF; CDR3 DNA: TGTGCCAGCAGCTTTCGGGACGGGAATGAAAAACTGTTTTTT
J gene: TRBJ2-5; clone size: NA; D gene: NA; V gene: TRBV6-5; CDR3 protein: CASSYPGRETQYF; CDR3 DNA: TGTGCCAGCAGTTACCCGGGGCGGGAGACCCAGTACTTC
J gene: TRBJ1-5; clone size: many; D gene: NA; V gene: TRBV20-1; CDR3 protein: CSARARTWGNQPQHF; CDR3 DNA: TGCAGTGCTAGAGCGCGCACTTGGGGCAATCAGCCCCAGCATTTT
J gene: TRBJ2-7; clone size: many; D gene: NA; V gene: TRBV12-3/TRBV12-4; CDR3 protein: CASSSDKSYEQYF; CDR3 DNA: TGTGCCAGCAGTTCGGACAAGAGCTACGAGCAGTACTTC
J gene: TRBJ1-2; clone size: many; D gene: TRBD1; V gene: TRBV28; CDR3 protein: CASRWTGMAYGYTF; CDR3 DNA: TGTGCCAGCAGGTGGACAGGGATGGCCTATGGCTACACCTTC
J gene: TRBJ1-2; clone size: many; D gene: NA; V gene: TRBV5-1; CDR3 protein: CASSLGGSVNYGYTF; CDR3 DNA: TGCGCCAGCAGCTTGGGAGGGTCGGTTAACTATGGCTACACCTTC
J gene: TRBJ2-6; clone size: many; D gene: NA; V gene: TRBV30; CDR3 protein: CAWSGFSSGANVLTF; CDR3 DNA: TGTGCCTGGAGCGGGTTTAGCTCTGGGGCCAACGTCCTGACTTTC
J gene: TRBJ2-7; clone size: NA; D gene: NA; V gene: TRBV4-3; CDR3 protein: CASSQEGGREQYF; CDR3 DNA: TGCGCCAGCAGCCAAGAGGGCGGTCGCGAGCAGTACTTC
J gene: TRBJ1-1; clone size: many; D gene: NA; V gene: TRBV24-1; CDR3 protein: CATSDLRGRAFF; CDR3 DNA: TGTGCCACCAGTGATTTGAGGGGGAGGGCTTTCTTT
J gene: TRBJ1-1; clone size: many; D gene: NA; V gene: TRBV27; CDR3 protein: CASSTNRVNTEAFF; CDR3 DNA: TGTGCCAGCAGTACTAACAGGGTGAACACTGAAGCTTTCTTT
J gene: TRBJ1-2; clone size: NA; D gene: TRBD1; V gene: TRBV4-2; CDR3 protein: CASSHKLVQGPPYGYTF; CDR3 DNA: TGTGCCAGCAGCCATAAGTTGGTACAGGGGCCGCCCTATGGCTACACCTTC
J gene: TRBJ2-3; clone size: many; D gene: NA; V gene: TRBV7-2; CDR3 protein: CASSLGRGTDTQYF; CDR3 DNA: TGTGCCAGCAGCCTAGGACGGGGCACAGATACGCAGTATTTT
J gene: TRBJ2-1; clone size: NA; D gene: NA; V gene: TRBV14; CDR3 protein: CASSQDRPELNEQFF; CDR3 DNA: TGTGCCAGCAGCCAAGATCGCCCAGAGCTTAATGAGCAGTTCTTC
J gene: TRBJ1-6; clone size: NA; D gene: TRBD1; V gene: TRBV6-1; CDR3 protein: CASSPRDRGLPVHKPLHF; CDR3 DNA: TGTGCCAGCAGTCCCCGGGACAGGGGCCTACCCGTCCATAAGCCCCTCCACTTT
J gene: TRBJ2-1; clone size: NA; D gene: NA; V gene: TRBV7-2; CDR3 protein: CASSLVTGYNEQFF; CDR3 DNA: TGTGCCAGCAGCTTAGTTACAGGCTACAATGAGCAGTTCTTC
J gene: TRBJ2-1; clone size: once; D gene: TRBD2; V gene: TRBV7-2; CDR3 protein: CASSAGLAGENEQFF; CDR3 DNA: TGTGCCAGCAGCGCCGGACTAGCGGGGGAGAATGAGCAGTTCTTC
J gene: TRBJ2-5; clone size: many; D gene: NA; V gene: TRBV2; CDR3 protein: CASSPGTPRYF; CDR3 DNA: TGTGCCAGCAGCCCAGGGACGCCCCGCTACTTC
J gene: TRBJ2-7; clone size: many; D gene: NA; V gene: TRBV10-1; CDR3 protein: CASKAGRRAYEQYF; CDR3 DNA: TGCGCCAGCAAGGCGGGGAGGAGGGCCTACGAGCAGTACTTC
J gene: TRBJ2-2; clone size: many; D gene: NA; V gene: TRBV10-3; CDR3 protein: CAISEQVAVNTGELFF; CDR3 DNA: TGTGCCATCAGTGAGCAAGTAGCGGTTAACACCGGGGAGCTGTTTTTT
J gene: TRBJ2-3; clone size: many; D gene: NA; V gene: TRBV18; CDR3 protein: CASSLQDSSTDTQYF; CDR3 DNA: TGTGCCAGCTCACTTCAGGACAGTAGCACAGATACGCAGTATTTT
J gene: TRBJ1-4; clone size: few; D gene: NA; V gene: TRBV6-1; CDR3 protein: CASRSRATNEKLFF; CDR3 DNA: TGTGCCAGCAGATCGAGGGCAACTAATGAAAAACTGTTTTTT
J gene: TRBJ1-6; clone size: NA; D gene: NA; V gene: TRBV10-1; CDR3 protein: CAHWVGGPYNSPLHF; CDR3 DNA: TGCGCCCATTGGGTCGGGGGGCCCTATAATTCACCCCTCCACTTT
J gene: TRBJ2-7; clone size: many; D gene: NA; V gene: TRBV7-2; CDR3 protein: CASSLEVHSYEQYF; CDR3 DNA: TGTGCCAGCAGCTTAGAGGTACACTCCTACGAGCAGTACTTC
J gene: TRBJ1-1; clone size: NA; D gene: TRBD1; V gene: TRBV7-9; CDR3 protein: CASSSQQGLNTEAFF; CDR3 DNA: TGTGCCAGCAGCTCACAACAGGGGTTGAACACTGAAGCTTTCTTT
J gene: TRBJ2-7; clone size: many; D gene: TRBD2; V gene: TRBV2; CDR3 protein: CASSAGLAGDEQYF; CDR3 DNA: TGTGCCAGCAGTGCCGGACTAGCGGGAGACGAGCAGTACTTC
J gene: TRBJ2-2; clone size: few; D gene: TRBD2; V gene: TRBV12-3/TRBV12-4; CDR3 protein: CASSFDSGSPGELFF; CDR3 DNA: TGTGCCAGCAGTTTCGATAGCGGGAGCCCCGGGGAGCTGTTTTTT
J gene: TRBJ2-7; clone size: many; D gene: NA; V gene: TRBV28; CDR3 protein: CASSLTTYEQYF; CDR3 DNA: TGTGCCAGCAGTTTAACGACTTACGAGCAGTACTTC
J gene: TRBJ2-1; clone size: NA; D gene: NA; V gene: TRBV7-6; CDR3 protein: CASSRGGGNEQFF; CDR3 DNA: TGTGCCAGCAGCCGAGGGGGGGGGAATGAGCAGTTCTTC
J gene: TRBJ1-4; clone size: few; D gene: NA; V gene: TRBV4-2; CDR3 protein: CASSRAMTATNEKLFF; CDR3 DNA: TGTGCCAGCAGCCGAGCCATGACAGCAACTAATGAAAAACTGTTTTTT
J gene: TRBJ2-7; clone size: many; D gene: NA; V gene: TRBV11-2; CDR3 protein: CASSLFRTTQPQYF; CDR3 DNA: TGTGCCAGCAGCTTGTTCAGGACGACTCAGCCGCAGTACTTC
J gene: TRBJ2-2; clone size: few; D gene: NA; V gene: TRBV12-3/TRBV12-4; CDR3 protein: CASSLVTVNTGELFF; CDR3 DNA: TGTGCCAGCAGTTTAGTGACAGTAAACACCGGGGAGCTGTTTTTT
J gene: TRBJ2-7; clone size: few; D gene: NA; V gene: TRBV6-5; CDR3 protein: CASSYISNEQYF; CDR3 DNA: TGTGCCAGCAGTTACATCTCGAACGAGCAGTACTTC
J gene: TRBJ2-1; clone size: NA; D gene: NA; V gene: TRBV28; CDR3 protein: CASSLSPETGAVQFF; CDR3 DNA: TGTGCCAGCAGTTTATCCCCAGAAACAGGAGCCGTGCAGTTCTTC
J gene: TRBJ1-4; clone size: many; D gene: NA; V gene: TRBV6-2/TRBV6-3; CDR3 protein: CASSYPGLREKLFF; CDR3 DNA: TGTGCCAGCAGTTACCCAGGACTCCGTGAAAAACTGTTTTTT
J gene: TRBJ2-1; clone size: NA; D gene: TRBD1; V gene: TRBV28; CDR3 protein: CASSFPPHGTGATYNEQFF; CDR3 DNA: TGTGCCAGCAGTTTCCCACCTCACGGGACAGGGGCCACCTACAATGAGCAGTTCTTC
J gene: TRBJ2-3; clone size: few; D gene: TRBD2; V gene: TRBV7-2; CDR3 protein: CASSPRPSGRASGTQYF; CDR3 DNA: TGTGCCAGCAGCCCCCGGCCTAGCGGGAGGGCCTCAGGTACGCAGTATTTT
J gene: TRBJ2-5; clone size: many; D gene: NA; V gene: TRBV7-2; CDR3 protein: CASSFGGWETQYF; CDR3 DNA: TGTGCCAGCAGCTTTGGGGGTTGGGAGACCCAGTACTTC
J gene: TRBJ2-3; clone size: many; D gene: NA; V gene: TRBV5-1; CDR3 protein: CASSLDRAVPDTQYF; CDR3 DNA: TGCGCCAGCAGCTTGGACAGGGCGGTCCCAGATACGCAGTATTTT
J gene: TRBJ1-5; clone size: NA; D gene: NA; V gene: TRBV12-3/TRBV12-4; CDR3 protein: CASSPQGMAQPQHF; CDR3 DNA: TGTGCCAGCAGTCCGCAGGGAATGGCTCAGCCCCAGCATTTT
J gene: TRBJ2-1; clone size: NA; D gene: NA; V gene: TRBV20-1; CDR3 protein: CSAPLAPSYNEQFF; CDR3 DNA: TGCAGTGCGCCCCTGGCTCCTTCTTACAATGAGCAGTTCTTC
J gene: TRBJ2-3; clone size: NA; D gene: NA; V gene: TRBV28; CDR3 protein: CASTLPTHNTDTQYF; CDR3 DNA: TGTGCCAGCACCCTCCCGACCCATAACACAGATACGCAGTATTTT
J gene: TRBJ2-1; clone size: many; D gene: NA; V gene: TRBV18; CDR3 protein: CASSPQGGSNNEQFF; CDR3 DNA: TGTGCCAGCTCCCCCCAAGGGGGGAGTAATAATGAGCAGTTCTTC
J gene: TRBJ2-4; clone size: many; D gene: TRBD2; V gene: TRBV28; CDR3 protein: CASSLGRGGPKNIQYF; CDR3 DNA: TGTGCCAGCAGTTTAGGGCGGGGGGGGCCCAAAAACATTCAGTACTTC
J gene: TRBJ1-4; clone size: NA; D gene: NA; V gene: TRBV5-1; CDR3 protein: CASSSLGGRGEKLFF; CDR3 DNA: TGCGCCAGCAGCTCCCTGGGAGGGCGAGGTGAAAAACTGTTTTTT
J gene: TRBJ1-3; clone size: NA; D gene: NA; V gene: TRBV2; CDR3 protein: CASSYATGNTIYF; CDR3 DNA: TGTGCCAGCAGCTATGCCACTGGAAACACCATATATTTT
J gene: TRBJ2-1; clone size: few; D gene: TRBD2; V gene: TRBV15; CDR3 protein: CATGGGNNEQFF; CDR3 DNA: TGTGCCACCGGGGGGGGAAACAATGAGCAGTTCTTC
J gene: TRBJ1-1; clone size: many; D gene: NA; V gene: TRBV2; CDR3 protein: CASDVGTEAFF; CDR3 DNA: TGTGCCAGCGATGTAGGGACTGAAGCTTTCTTT
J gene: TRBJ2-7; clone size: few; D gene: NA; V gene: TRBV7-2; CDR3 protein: CASSLAPITYEQYF; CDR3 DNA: TGTGCCAGCAGCTTAGCGCCGATTACCTACGAGCAGTACTTC
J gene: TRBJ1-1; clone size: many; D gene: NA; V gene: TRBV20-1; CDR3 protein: CSEGTPTGEAFF; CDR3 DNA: TGCAGTGAGGGGACTCCGACCGGCGAAGCTTTCTTT
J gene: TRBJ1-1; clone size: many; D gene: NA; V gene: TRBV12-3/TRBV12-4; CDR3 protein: CASRGGLLGAEAFF; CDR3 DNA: TGTGCCAGCAGGGGGGGACTTCTGGGGGCTGAAGCTTTCTTT